The present TCR beta chain was sequenced within a study of shared clonotypes between healthy human individuals. On this clone itself: Its antigen remains unknown.

From germline, CDR1 is LGHNA and CDR2 YSLEER. This CDR3 comprises 15 residues. The V gene end was trimmed by 1 base and the J gene end by 0 bases; junction bases not matched to a gene: 1. CD45RO-negative CD8 cells positively selected for CCR7 made up the naive population, which excluded terminally differentiated effector memory CD45RA+ cells. Study-wide results and limits: Relative to memory subsets, naive subsets generally showed larger estimated richness.

The assay was immunoSEQ multiplex PCR, and TCRdb's table has in-frame clones only and misses some. This table has about 2.2 million clones, 93% appearing once. The specimen sequenced was naive CD8+ T cells from PBMCs. The rearrangement joins TRBV4-3 to TRBJ2-5; 8 positions match TRBD2. This clonotype was sampled from a man younger than 30 in good health. Some clones in this sample may be carry-over from other donors' samples. CDR3 nucleotides: TGCGCCAGCAGCCAAGCGGGGGGGTACCAAGAGACCCAGTACTTC. As protein: CASSQAGGYQETQYF.